Listed here are 11 T cell receptor beta chains from one sample, sequenced in a study of blood T cell repertoires in COVID-19. The assay was immunoSEQ multiplex PCR, and TCRdb's table has in-frame clones only and misses some. The sample records 55,000 to 75,000 clones, 70% to 90% being singletons. The source material was peripheral blood. Receptors originate from a human donor in a cohort sampled during active COVID-19.

The chain is built from TRBV13 and TRBJ2-3, with a tentative D call TRBD1 (6 bases). Trimming stripped 1 base from V and 6 bases from J, with 11 bases between. Per germline, CDR1 PRHDT and CDR2 FYEKMQ (reference sequence). CDR3 length: 14 amino acids. CDR3 in DNA: TGTGCCAGCAGCTTAGTCCGTGGGGGCGATACGCAGTATTTT. Its translation: CASSLVRGGDTQYF.

This clone was picked up a small number of times. V usage is TRBV19 and J usage is TRBJ2-7; perhaps TRBD2 as D (6 bases). Germline-derived CDR1 and CDR2 are LNHDA and SQIVND (reference sequence). This CDR3 comprises 13 residues. Trimming stripped 2 bases from V and 2 bases from J, with 7 bases between. The DNA for the CDR3 is TGTGCCAGTAGTATAACGGGGGCCTACGAGCAGTACTTC. Translating gives CASSITGAYEQYF.

V usage is TRBV4-2 and J usage is TRBJ2-7; D remains unclear. The CDR3 has 12 residues. Germline values: CDR1 LGHNA, CDR2 YNFKEQ. V was pared by 3 bases and J by 3 bases, with 6 bases between. The CDR3 nucleotides are TGTGCCAGCAGCCAGAATAGCTACGAGCAGTACTTC. This sequence encodes CASSQNSYEQYF.

The V and J genes are TRBV4-3 and TRBJ2-2; D not certain. Germline CDR1 is LGHNA and CDR2 is YSLEER. The CDR3 is 16 amino acids. V lost 0 bases, J lost 7 bases, and 15 bases lay in between. The CDR3: CASSQDYHSEYGELFF. CDR3 bases: TGCGCCAGCAGCCAAGATTATCACTCCGAATACGGGGAGCTGTTTTTT.

This clone was seen more than once but under ten times. The J gene is TRBJ2-7, the V gene TRBV7-2, with D possibly TRBD1 on 6 matching bases. The CDR3 spans 15 residues. Trimming pared 1 base from V and 4 bases from J, leaving 14 bases between. Germline CDR1 and CDR2: SGHTA and FQGNSA. CDR3 protein: CASSLEGDKYYEQYF. CDR3 nucleotide sequence: TGTGCCAGCAGCTTAGAGGGGGATAAATATTACGAGCAGTACTTC. The variable domain in full, with the rest retrieved from reference TRBV7-2 and TRBJ2-7, is GAGVSQSPSNKVTEKGKDVELRCDPISGHTALYWYRQSLGQGLEFLIYFQGNSAPDKSGLPSDRFSAERTGGSVSTLTIQRTQQEDSAVYLCASSLEGDKYYEQYFGPGTRLTVT.

The chain carries TRBV4-2 and TRBJ2-3; TRBD2 matches at 13 bases. The germline CDR1 and CDR2 sequences are LGHNA and YNFKEQ. CDR3 length: 18 amino acids. V lost 0 bases and J lost 1; bases outside the gene matches: 4. The CDR3 nucleotides read TGTGCCAGCAGCCAAGAGCGGACTAGCGGGGGCGGCACAGATACGCAGTATTTT. It yields the protein CASSQERTSGGGTDTQYF.

DNA of the CDR3: TGTGCCTGGAGTCGACAGGGGTCGCGGTGGGATCAGCCCCAGCATTTT. This translates into CAWSRQGSRWDQPQHF. The rearrangement links TRBV30 to TRBJ1-5; 8 bases match TRBD1. Germline values: CDR1 GTSNPN, CDR2 SVGIG (reference sequence). Trimming cost V 2 bases and J 5 bases; bases outside gene matches: 11. CDR3 length equals 16 residues.

The rearrangement joins TRBV4-1 to TRBJ1-4; 9 bases align to TRBD1. Unmatched junction bases numbered 4, after V lost 1 base and J lost 7 bases. Germline CDR1 is MGHRA and CDR2 is YSYEKL. This CDR3 contains 15 residues. The DNA of the CDR3 is TGCGCCAGCAGCCAAGGGGACAGGGCGGGTGAAAAACTGTTTTTT. Protein: CASSQGDRAGEKLFF.

The chain couples TRBV30 to TRBJ1-1; 7 nucleotides agree with TRBD1. The CDR3 covers 14 residues. The V and J ends lost 4 bases and 1 base, in that order; junction bases with no gene match: 6. Germline lookup yields CDR1 GTSNPN and CDR2 SVGIG (reference sequence). CDR3 nucleotide sequence: TGTGCCTGGAACTCAGGGGGAAGGAACACTGAAGCTTTCTTT. As protein: CAWNSGGRNTEAFF.

This chain joins TRBV4-1 and TRBJ2-7; the match to TRBD1 covers 9 bases. The germline V gene has CDR1 MGHRA and CDR2 YSYEKL. This CDR3 spans 16 amino acids. The ends lost 1 base at V and 1 base at J; junction bases unmatched: 5. CDR3 bases: TGCGCCAGCAGCCAAGTAGGCGGGACAGGGTCCTACGAGCAGTACTTC. Translation: CASSQVGGTGSYEQYF.

This chain connects TRBV6-1 to TRBJ2-7; D is uncertain. This CDR3 contains 12 residues. Germline V gene lookup returns CDR1 MNHNS and CDR2 SASEGT. V gave up 3 bases and J gave up 3 bases, with 6 bases separating them. CDR3 sequence (DNA): TGTGCCAGCAGTGACCCCGGCTACGAGCAGTACTTC. Residues: CASSDPGYEQYF.